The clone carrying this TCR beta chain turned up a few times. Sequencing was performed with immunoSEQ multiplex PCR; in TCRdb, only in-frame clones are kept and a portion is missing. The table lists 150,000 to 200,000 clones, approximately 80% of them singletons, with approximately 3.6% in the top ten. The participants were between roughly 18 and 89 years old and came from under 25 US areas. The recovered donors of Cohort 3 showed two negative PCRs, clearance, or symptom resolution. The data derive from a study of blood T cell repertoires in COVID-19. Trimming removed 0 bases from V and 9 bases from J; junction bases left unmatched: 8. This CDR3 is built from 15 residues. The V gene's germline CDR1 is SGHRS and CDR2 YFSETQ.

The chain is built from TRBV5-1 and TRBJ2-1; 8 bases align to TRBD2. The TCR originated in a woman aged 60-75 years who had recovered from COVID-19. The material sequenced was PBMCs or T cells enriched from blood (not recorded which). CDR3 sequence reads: CASSLVAGGTGEQFF. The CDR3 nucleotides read TGCGCCAGCAGCTTGGTTGCGGGGGGTACGGGTGAGCAGTTCTTC.